This TCR beta chain originates from a study of tumor and adjacent non-tumor tissue in lung cancer. Study as a whole: Millions of productive TCRbeta reads were obtained per sample on average. General study findings and limits: Shorter survival was associated with higher TCR diversity in tumors. TCR diversity was significantly greater in tumor than normal lung tissue.

Three rounds of nested PCR, following a modified ARM-PCR protocol, produced the TCRbeta library. TCRdb re-derived calls from the multiplex PCR reads in MiXCR, one entry per CDR3 protein. The data contain some 200,000 distinct CDR3 sequences, 60% to 85% of them singletons. CDR1 is DFQATT, CDR2 SNEGSKA, per germline (reference sequence). The CDR3 is 15 amino acids. This clonotype was observed a few times. Its antigen remains unknown. The junction differs from germline at one of its ends, possibly a read error. RNA was extracted from bulk tissue without any cell sorting. Donors were chemotherapy-naive, newly diagnosed lung cancer surgical patients in China, August–late 2014.

Sequenced sample: lung tumor tissue. The source is a man in his sixties with non-small cell lung cancer. This chain joins TRBV20-1 and TRBJ1-2, with 7 bases aligning to TRBD1. CDR3 sequence (DNA): TGCAGTGCTAGAGCCCTCGACAGGGAGGTAGAGGGCTGCACCTTC. Its translation is CSARALDREVEGCTF.